A single sample is the source of the 21 T cell receptor beta chains below, sequenced in a study of T cells in Graves' hyperthyroidism and ophthalmopathy. RNA transcripts provided the source from which TCR beta CDR3 regions were amplified. Initially, a first-round RT-PCR of the TCR CDR3 employed the HTBI primer set. TCRdb reanalysed the multiplex PCR reads using MiXCR and keeps one entry per CDR3 protein. This table holds 500,000 to 750,000 distinct CDR3 sequences, approximately 15% found once. Material: blood. The origin of the receptors is a woman aged 25 to 45 with Graves' hyperthyroidism.

This clonotype appeared once. The chain uses TRBV7-9 and TRBJ2-7; D uncertain. V was cut by 1 base and J by 7 bases, with 8 bases left in between. The germline gives CDR1 SEHNR, CDR2 FQNEAQ (reference sequence). The CDR3 consists of 12 residues. The CDR3 DNA follows: TGTGCCAGCAGCTTAGGGGTAGGTGAGCAGTACTTC. This codes for CASSLGVGEQYF. Filled out from reference TRBV7-9 and TRBJ2-7, the complete variable domain reads DTGVSQNPRHKITKRGQNVTFRCDPISEHNRLYWYRQTLGQGPEFLTYFQNEAQLEKSRLLSDRFSAERPKGSFSTLEIQRTEQGDSAMYLCASSLGVGEQYFGPGTRLTVT.

Ten or more counts support this clonotype. CDR3 sequence: CASTQTSGSDTQYF. The CDR3 DNA is TGTGCCAGCACCCAGACTAGCGGGAGCGATACGCAGTATTTT. The V call is TRBV5-5, the J call TRBJ2-3, with TRBD2 identical over 12 bases. Germline CDR1 and CDR2: SGHKS and YYEKEE (reference sequence). J gave up 6 bases and V 6 bases, and 5 bases lay outside the gene matches. The CDR3 covers 14 residues.

Regarding this clonotype: This clone may be a read error of a much larger clone one base away. The gene calls are TRBV28 and TRBJ1-5, with D possibly matching TRBD1 (6 bases). Germline V gene lookup returns CDR1 MDHEN and CDR2 SYDVKM. The CDR3 has 16 amino acids. The V end lost 7 bases, the J end lost 2 bases, and 18 bases lay between the germline ends. Here the CDR3 DNA reads TGTGCCAGCATCTCTGGACAGAAGGGCCGCAATCAGCCCCAGCATTTT. It codes for CASISGQKGRNQPQHF.

As concerns this clonotype: A much larger clone sits a single nucleotide away, making a read error possible. V and J are TRBV6-5 and TRBJ2-7; D might be TRBD1 (6 bases). The CDR3 is 14 amino acids. CDR1 and CDR2 (germline): MNHEY, SVGAGI. CDR3 in DNA: TGTGCCAGCAGTTACTCCGACAGGTCCTACGGGCAGTACTTC. Translating it yields CASSYSDRSYGQYF.

Concerning this clonotype itself: A much larger clone differs by one base, so this may be a read error. The final CDR3 position lacks the conserved phenylalanine or tryptophan, pointing to a likely read error. This chain connects TRBV27 to TRBJ2-5; D remains ambiguous. The V gene's germline CDR1 is MNHEY and CDR2 SMNVEV (reference sequence). The CDR3 is made up of 11 amino acids. CDR3: CAISDEETQYL. The CDR3 nucleotides read TGTGCCATCAGTGATGAGGAGACCCAGTACCTC.

This clonotype was recorded many times. J is TRBJ1-2 and V is TRBV3-1, with D tentatively TRBD1 (6 bases). The V end was cut by 4 bases, the J end by 2 bases, with 11 bases between. Germline CDR1 reads LGHDT; CDR2 reads YNNKEL (reference sequence). This CDR3 region has 14 residues. CDR3 protein: CASSPVDRNYGYTF. DNA for the CDR3: TGTGCCAGCAGCCCTGTAGACAGGAACTATGGCTACACCTTC.

At least ten counts were recorded for this clonotype. This sequence joins TRBV3-1 and TRBJ2-7, with 8 nucleotides matching TRBD2. Germline V lookup: CDR1 LGHDT, CDR2 YNNKEL (reference sequence). This CDR3 is 13 amino acids long. J gave up 2 bases and V 5 bases, and 2 bases lay outside the gene matches. The chain's CDR3 is CASSRGLAYEQYF. DNA for the CDR3: TGTGCCAGCAGCAGGGGACTAGCCTACGAGCAGTACTTC.

This clonotype was observed many times. The rearrangement uses TRBV5-1 and TRBJ2-7, with 15 positions matching TRBD2. V lost 1 base to trimming and J lost 2 bases; unmatched junction nucleotides: 7. The CDR3 is 18 amino acids. The germline CDR1 and CDR2 sequences are SGHRS and YFSETQ. Here the CDR3 DNA reads TGCGCCAGCAGCTTGCGTGGGACTAGCGGGAGGACGACCTACGAGCAGTACTTC. It translates to CASSLRGTSGRTTYEQYF.

This clonotype was seen repeatedly, ten times or more. The chain's CDR3 is CSARGTSGFEQYF. In DNA, the CDR3 is TGCAGTGCTAGGGGGACTAGCGGATTCGAGCAGTACTTC. This rearrangement joins TRBV20-1 to TRBJ2-7, with 11 positions matching TRBD2. The CDR3 totals 13 residues. CDR1 is DFQATT, CDR2 SNEGSKA, per germline (reference sequence). Trimming cost V 3 bases and J 6 bases; bases outside gene matches: 4.

The table lists this clonotype with many counts. This chain joins TRBV7-3 and TRBJ2-3; 7 bases map to TRBD2. The CDR3 is 16 residues long. The ends lost 2 bases at V and 0 bases at J; junction bases unmatched: 5. CDR1 is SGHTA and CDR2 is FQGTGA in the germline V gene. The CDR3 nucleotides read TGTGCCAGCAGCTTATTCCAGGGAGGGAGCACAGATACGCAGTATTTT. Translating it yields CASSLFQGGSTDTQYF.

The sample holds many counts of this clonotype. The chain combines TRBV30 with TRBJ2-5, with a tentative D call TRBD2 (5 bases). Germline loops: CDR1 GTSNPN, CDR2 SVGIG (reference sequence). CDR3 length: 11 amino acids. The V gene lost 3 bases and the J gene lost 5 bases, with 7 bases spanning the gap. In DNA, the CDR3 is TGTGCCTGGAGGGAGGCGGAGACCCAGTACTTC. The encoded protein is CAWREAETQYF.

This clonotype has at least ten counts. This chain joins TRBV2 and TRBJ2-2, with D hard to call. Trimming removed 0 bases from V and 1 base from J, with 9 bases in between. Per the germline V gene, CDR1 is SNHLY and CDR2 is FYNNEI. The CDR3 runs 16 residues. CDR3 bases: TGTGCCAGCAGTGAAGCGCTCCGAGGGAACACCGGGGAGCTGTTTTTT. Its protein product is CASSEALRGNTGELFF.

This chain joins TRBV19 and TRBJ2-7; D might be TRBD2 (5 bases). CDR1 LNHDA and CDR2 SQIVND come from the germline V gene (reference sequence). With 3 bases removed from V and 0 bases from J, the gap between germline ends came to 12 bases. The CDR3 has 15 amino acids. For the CDR3, the DNA is TGTGCCAGTAGTATTACGGGGAGAAACTCCTACGAGCAGTACTTC. This encodes CASSITGRNSYEQYF.

This clonotype came up a few times. One base away lies a much larger clone, so this may be a sequencing read error. The V gene is TRBV20-1, the J gene TRBJ2-3; 9 nucleotides match TRBD2. Germline CDR1 DFQATT, CDR2 SNEGSKA (reference sequence). V trimming: 0 bases; J trimming: 4 bases; junction bases outside the gene matches: 8. This CDR3 has 16 amino acids. CDR3 DNA sequence: TGCAGTGCTAGAGATCCCCCAGCGGGAGGTCCAGATACGCAGTATTTT. It specifies CSARDPPAGGPDTQYF.

Comment on this clonotype: A much larger clone lies a single base off, so this may be a read error. The chain has TRBV12-3 or TRBV12-4 and TRBJ1-1; D not resolved. The length of the CDR3 is 13 residues. V was shortened by 6 bases and J by 4 bases, with 12 bases between the two germline ends. The CDR3 nucleotides read TGTGCCAGCAGAAAAGAGGAGCTCACTGAAGCTTTCTTT. Amino acid sequence: CASRKEELTEAFF.

This clonotype was seen repeatedly, ten times or more. V gene TRBV7-2 combines with J gene TRBJ2-7, with D hard to call. The germline V gene encodes CDR1 SGHTA and CDR2 FQGNSA. V lost 1 base to trimming and J lost 0 bases, with 7 bases between them. The CDR3 is 14 amino acids. The CDR3: CASSLEFLSYEQYF. The CDR3 nucleotides read TGTGCCAGCAGCTTAGAATTCCTCTCCTACGAGCAGTACTTC.

The rearrangement uses TRBV14 and TRBJ1-1; no clear D gene. Trimming stripped 1 base from V and 0 bases from J, with 6 bases between. The CDR3 runs to 14 residues. CDR1 is SGHDN and CDR2 is FVKESK in the germline V gene. CDR3 region: CASSQGVMNTEAFF. The CDR3 nucleotides are TGTGCCAGCAGCCAAGGGGTTATGAACACTGAAGCTTTCTTT.

The rearrangement links TRBV2 to TRBJ2-5; 9 bases line up with TRBD2. Unmatched junction bases numbered 7, after V lost 5 bases and J lost 3 bases. The CDR3 is 15 amino acids. The germline V gene encodes CDR1 SNHLY and CDR2 FYNNEI. The CDR3 spells CASSSQTSGEETQYF. For the CDR3, the DNA is TGTGCCAGCAGTTCCCAGACTAGCGGAGAAGAGACCCAGTACTTC.

In this sample, this clonotype turned up many times. This rearrangement joins TRBV5-8 to TRBJ2-2, with 11 bases lining up with TRBD2. CDR3 length: 16 amino acids. Trimming removed 5 bases from V and 5 bases from J; junction bases left unmatched: 8. Germline-derived CDR1 and CDR2 are SGHTS and YDEGEE. The CDR3 spells CASSTPGLAETGELFF. For the CDR3, the DNA is TGTGCCAGCAGTACCCCGGGACTAGCGGAGACCGGGGAGCTGTTTTTT.

Many counts were recorded for this clonotype. The chain recombines TRBV27 with TRBJ2-3; D not certain. The CDR3 sequence is 14 residues long. Germline loops: CDR1 MNHEY, CDR2 SMNVEV (reference sequence). V lost 4 bases to trimming and J lost 5 bases, with 13 bases between them. In DNA, the CDR3 is TGTGCCAGCAGTTCGGGCGGTTGGGAAGATACGCAGTATTTT. Translation gives CASSSGGWEDTQYF.

There are a few counts of this clonotype. The CDR3 reads CASAGGPNEQYF. CDR3 coding DNA: TGTGCCAGTGCCGGAGGGCCCAACGAGCAGTACTTC. V usage is TRBV19 and J usage is TRBJ2-7, with D possibly matching TRBD2 (6 bases). Trimming cost V 8 bases and J 5 bases, with 13 bases left between them. The CDR3 is 12 residues long. The germline CDR1 and CDR2 sequences are LNHDA and SQIVND (reference sequence).